The entry that follows covers one TCR beta chain sequence. The sample belongs to a study of T cell responses to AZD1222 COVID-19 vaccine. The ends lost 1 base at V and 1 base at J; junction bases unmatched: 1. CDR1 and CDR2 from the germline V gene are KGHSH and LQKENI. This CDR3 region has 15 residues. The data were produced by immunoSEQ multiplex PCR, yet TCRdb's version contains in-frame clones alone and is incomplete. The sample holds roughly 100,000 clones, 80% to 90% seen once. The chain joins TRBV18 to TRBJ2-1; 7 bases align to TRBD2. Sequences were derived from peripheral blood, sampled on day 0 of AZD1222 vaccination. The clonotype comes from an adult in good health. The CDR3 sequence: CASSPRGGSYNEQFF. CDR3 DNA sequence: TGTGCCAGCTCACCACGGGGGGGGTCCTACAATGAGCAGTTCTTC.